This is a list of T cell receptor beta chains from one sample in a study of cytomegalovirus exposure and HLA in healthy donors. This table comes from immunoSEQ multiplex PCR, and its TCRdb copy is limited to in-frame clones, with some not included. The sample comprises roughly 56,000 clones, about 80% of which are singletons, and just over 50% rests with the top ten. The sequenced sample was PBMCs. The receptors were gathered from a man aged 45-65 years in good health and CMV-seropositive. CDR3s include the opening cysteine and the closing phenylalanine or tryptophan. Fields, in order: clone size, V gene, J gene, CDR3 protein. Expanded clones get a size class; other rows say once, few or many, or leave the size out.

abundance: NA
v_gene: TRBV2
j_gene: TRBJ2-7
CDR3aa: CASIWTGGQGGSYEQYF

abundance: NA
v_gene: TRBV7-8
j_gene: TRBJ2-1
CDR3aa: CASSLLWAVPINEQFF

abundance: NA
v_gene: TRBV7-2
j_gene: TRBJ2-7
CDR3aa: CASSLVRETYEQYF

abundance: NA
v_gene: TRBV19
j_gene: TRBJ1-6
CDR3aa: CASSIDLGAYNSPLHF

abundance: NA
v_gene: TRBV21-1
j_gene: TRBJ1-1
CDR3aa: CASSKEAGGESTEAFF

abundance: NA
v_gene: TRBV9
j_gene: TRBJ1-1
CDR3aa: CASSPLILDTEAFF

abundance: NA
v_gene: TRBV4-3
j_gene: TRBJ2-5
CDR3aa: CASSPTSGSEETQYF

abundance: once
v_gene: TRBV6-6
j_gene: TRBJ2-1
CDR3aa: CASSTEQGKEQFF

abundance: NA
v_gene: TRBV7-2
j_gene: TRBJ2-7
CDR3aa: CASSPQGFREQYF

abundance: few
v_gene: TRBV7-2
j_gene: TRBJ2-3
CDR3aa: CASSFFGGAPDTQYF

abundance: NA
v_gene: TRBV29-1
j_gene: TRBJ2-6
CDR3aa: CSVDFSGANVLTF

abundance: NA
v_gene: TRBV5-1
j_gene: TRBJ2-1
CDR3aa: CASSLDGSSNNEQFF

abundance: NA
v_gene: TRBV5-1
j_gene: TRBJ2-7
CDR3aa: CASSPGTGVTNEQYF

abundance: NA
v_gene: TRBV5-6
j_gene: TRBJ1-5
CDR3aa: CASSRRGLSNQPQHF

abundance: few
v_gene: TRBV7-9
j_gene: TRBJ1-2
CDR3aa: CASSFGRDGGYTF

abundance: NA
v_gene: TRBV5-4
j_gene: TRBJ1-2
CDR3aa: CASSPGYGYTF

abundance: NA
v_gene: TRBV5-1
j_gene: TRBJ2-7
CDR3aa: CASSLAGLERSYEQYF

abundance: NA
v_gene: TRBV19
j_gene: NA
CDR3aa: CASSSLAGSYEQYF

abundance: NA
v_gene: TRBV6-5
j_gene: TRBJ2-1
CDR3aa: CASRGTSGGYVLF

abundance: NA
v_gene: TRBV5-1
j_gene: TRBJ1-2
CDR3aa: CASSTRQGGIYGYTF

abundance: NA
v_gene: TRBV19
j_gene: TRBJ2-5
CDR3aa: CASSSPLGGAGETQYF

abundance: NA
v_gene: TRBV30
j_gene: TRBJ2-7
CDR3aa: CAWTTGASYEQYF

abundance: NA
v_gene: TRBV6-5
j_gene: TRBJ1-1
CDR3aa: CASSYASGNTEAFF

abundance: few
v_gene: TRBV7-3
j_gene: TRBJ2-7
CDR3aa: CASSRVGTGIAYEQYF

abundance: many
v_gene: TRBV7-9
j_gene: TRBJ2-7
CDR3aa: CASSRPDSSYEQYF

abundance: NA
v_gene: TRBV6-5
j_gene: TRBJ2-7
CDR3aa: CASSYSGGGGRHEQYF

abundance: NA
v_gene: TRBV6-5
j_gene: TRBJ2-1
CDR3aa: CASRAGTGGRNEQFF

abundance: NA
v_gene: TRBV7-3
j_gene: TRBJ2-1
CDR3aa: CASSPRQSSYNEQFF

abundance: NA
v_gene: TRBV20-1
j_gene: TRBJ2-1
CDR3aa: CSAILRREQFF

abundance: NA
v_gene: TRBV6-5
j_gene: TRBJ1-4
CDR3aa: CASSYQRTGTNEKLFF

abundance: NA
v_gene: TRBV19
j_gene: TRBJ2-3
CDR3aa: CASSRSGGTDTQYF

abundance: NA
v_gene: TRBV23-1
j_gene: TRBJ2-7
CDR3aa: CASSQYRLSSYEQYF

abundance: NA
v_gene: TRBV7-9
j_gene: TRBJ2-1
CDR3aa: CASSWAGGRNEQFF

abundance: NA
v_gene: TRBV5-8
j_gene: TRBJ1-2
CDR3aa: CASSFPGTGFYTF

abundance: NA
v_gene: TRBV11-2
j_gene: TRBJ2-3
CDR3aa: CASSPSLGHPSTDTQYF

abundance: NA
v_gene: TRBV9
j_gene: TRBJ2-7
CDR3aa: CSSSSQRPSSYEQCF

abundance: once
v_gene: TRBV5-1
j_gene: TRBJ1-1
CDR3aa: CASSPVGEGYTEAFF

abundance: once
v_gene: TRBV28
j_gene: TRBJ2-1
CDR3aa: CASSLGTRRPEQFF

abundance: NA
v_gene: TRBV18
j_gene: TRBJ2-7
CDR3aa: CASSPPGGGEQYF

abundance: once
v_gene: TRBV6-6
j_gene: TRBJ2-6
CDR3aa: CASTLGGSGANVLTF

abundance: NA
v_gene: TRBV27
j_gene: TRBJ2-7
CDR3aa: CASSLSDRVRYEQYF

abundance: once
v_gene: TRBV10-3
j_gene: TRBJ1-1
CDR3aa: CAVSEQGLLNTEAFF

abundance: NA
v_gene: TRBV10-1
j_gene: TRBJ2-6
CDR3aa: CASSETPPMIGARSGANVLTF

abundance: NA
v_gene: TRBV27
j_gene: TRBJ1-2
CDR3aa: CASSLAAGGTFNYGYTF

abundance: NA
v_gene: TRBV21-1
j_gene: TRBJ2-3
CDR3aa: CASSRPAGCTDTQYF

abundance: NA
v_gene: TRBV9
j_gene: TRBJ1-6
CDR3aa: CASGGTGISPLHF